A selection of T cell receptor beta chains follows, all from one sample in a study of blood T cell repertoires in COVID-19. Some clones are missing from TCRdb's copy, which holds only in-frame ones; the method was immunoSEQ multiplex PCR. The sample has 35,000 to 50,000 clones, roughly 85% seen once; the top ten hold roughly 4.5%. The sample was peripheral blood. The receptor source for this set is a man aged 55 to 69 with acute or convalescent COVID-19. The CDR3 runs from the conserved cysteine through the conserved F or W. Fields, in order: clone size, V gene, D gene, J gene, CDR3 protein, CDR3 DNA. D genes are given only for firm matches. Size is omitted from some rows. Given values are once, few, many or a class for expanded clones.

NA,TRBV19,NA,TRBJ1-1,CASRPPAGKATEAFF,TGTGCCAGTAGGCCCCCGGCGGGTAAAGCCACTGAAGCTTTCTTT
NA,TRBV7-6,TRBD2,TRBJ2-7,CASSLEGGLAGAHYEQYF,TGTGCCAGCAGCTTAGAGGGAGGACTAGCGGGGGCACACTACGAGCAGTACTTC
NA,TRBV7-7,NA,TRBJ2-7,CASSSGTLGSYEQYF,TGTGCTAGCAGCTCCGGGACACTCGGATCCTACGAGCAGTACTTC
NA,TRBV3-1/TRBV3-2,NA,TRBJ1-1,CASSQNAAGRTTEAFF,TGTGCCAGCAGCCAAAACGCCGCTGGGAGGACCACTGAAGCTTTCTTT
NA,TRBV5-4,TRBD2,TRBJ2-5,CASSRGGGVTQYF,TGTGCCAGCAGCCGCGGGGGTGGGGTGACCCAGTACTTC
NA,TRBV7-9,TRBD1,TRBJ1-1,CASSSRQGQTEAFF,TGTGCCAGCAGCTCCAGACAGGGACAGACTGAAGCTTTCTTT
NA,TRBV21-1,NA,TRBJ1-1,CASSNRGGTEAFF,TGTGCCAGCAGCAACAGGGGCGGGACTGAAGCTTTCTTT
NA,TRBV7-2,TRBD2,TRBJ2-1,CASRQTSGYYNEQFF,TGTGCCAGCAGGCAGACTAGCGGCTACTACAATGAGCAGTTCTTC
NA,TRBV7-8,NA,TRBJ2-7,CASSVGVYEQYF,TGTGCCAGCAGCGTCGGGGTTTACGAGCAGTACTTC
NA,TRBV6-5,TRBD1,TRBJ2-5,CASSKGGLETQYF,TGTGCCAGCAGCAAAGGGGGCTTAGAGACCCAGTACTTC
NA,TRBV11-3,NA,TRBJ2-1,CASSLSWSGGEQFF,TGTGCCAGCAGCCTATCATGGTCTGGCGGTGAGCAGTTCTTC
NA,TRBV24-1,TRBD1,TRBJ1-2,CATSDLGQGRGYTF,TGTGCCACCAGTGATTTGGGACAGGGCAGGGGCTACACCTTC
NA,TRBV10-1,NA,TRBJ1-1,CASREGLGGTEAFF,TGCGCCAGCCGAGAGGGGCTTGGGGGGACTGAAGCTTTCTTT
NA,TRBV9,NA,TRBJ1-2,CASSALQGGAENYGYTF,TGTGCCAGCAGCGCCCTCCAAGGGGGAGCTGAAAACTATGGCTACACCTTC
NA,TRBV6-2/TRBV6-3,NA,TRBJ2-2,CASSDPGWGGNTEELFF,TGTGCCAGCAGTGACCCCGGGTGGGGGGGCAACACCGAGGAGCTGTTTTTT
NA,TRBV5-8,NA,TRBJ1-6,CASSSGVLKDSPLHF,TGTGCCAGCAGTTCAGGGGTTTTGAAGGATTCACCCCTCCACTTT
NA,TRBV10-3,NA,TRBJ1-1,CAISKGSADTEAFF,TGTGCCATCAGTAAGGGGTCGGCGGACACTGAAGCTTTCTTT
NA,TRBV28,TRBD1,TRBJ1-2,CASSSRPLGQNYGYTF,TGTGCCAGCAGTTCTCGCCCCTTGGGACAGAACTATGGCTACACCTTC
NA,TRBV6-2/TRBV6-3,TRBD2,TRBJ2-3,CASSQLAGANGGTQYF,TGTGCCAGCAGCCAACTAGCGGGGGCCAACGGTGGAACGCAGTATTTT
once,TRBV28,TRBD1,TRBJ2-6,CASSAGTGLTGANVLTF,TGTGCCAGCAGTGCCGGGACAGGGCTTACTGGGGCCAACGTCCTGACTTTC
NA,TRBV5-5,NA,TRBJ2-2,CASTLLNTGELFF,TGTGCCAGCACCCTTCTCAACACCGGGGAGCTGTTTTTT
NA,TRBV9,TRBD1,TRBJ1-3,CASSAYRGASGNTIYF,TGTGCCAGCAGCGCCTACAGGGGCGCCTCTGGAAACACCATATATTTT
NA,TRBV20-1,TRBD2,TRBJ2-7,CSASSLPGTSAYEQYF,TGCAGTGCTAGTTCGTTGCCCGGGACTAGCGCCTACGAGCAGTACTTC
NA,TRBV24-1,TRBD1,TRBJ2-2,CATSETGTGGSGELFF,TGTGCCACCAGTGAGACCGGGACAGGGGGCAGCGGGGAGCTGTTTTTT
NA,TRBV5-1,NA,TRBJ2-7,CASSMDSSYEQYF,TGCGCCAGCAGCATGGACAGCTCCTACGAGCAGTACTTC
NA,TRBV11-2,TRBD1,TRBJ1-4,CASSPRTGGEKLFF,TGTGCCAGCAGCCCTCGGACAGGAGGGGAAAAACTGTTTTTT
NA,TRBV19,TRBD1,TRBJ2-5,CASSTPSDRQGLRETQYF,TGTGCCAGTAGTACCCCCTCGGACAGACAGGGTTTACGGGAGACCCAGTACTTC
NA,TRBV7-2,TRBD2,TRBJ2-1,CASSSFARGGYNEQFF,TGTGCCAGCAGCTCGTTTGCGCGGGGGGGGTACAATGAGCAGTTCTTC
NA,TRBV24-1,NA,TRBJ2-5,CATSASGLQETQYF,TGTGCCACCAGTGCCTCGGGTCTTCAAGAGACCCAGTACTTC
NA,TRBV4-3,TRBD2,TRBJ2-2,CASSLTLAGGTNTGELFF,TGCGCCAGCAGCCTAACACTAGCGGGGGGGACCAACACCGGGGAGCTGTTTTTT
NA,TRBV19,NA,TRBJ1-6,CASGYVLGDNSPLHF,TGTGCCAGTGGCTACGTTCTAGGAGACAATTCACCCCTCCACTTT
NA,TRBV18,TRBD1,TRBJ1-2,CASSLGQDYGYTF,TGTGCCAGCTCACTAGGACAGGACTATGGCTACACCTTC
NA,TRBV7-3,TRBD1,TRBJ1-2,CASSDRGVSSSGYTF,TGTGCCAGCAGCGACAGGGGTGTGTCCTCCAGCGGCTACACCTTC
NA,TRBV7-2,TRBD1,TRBJ1-3,CASSAGTVSGNTIYF,TGTGCCAGCAGCGCCGGGACAGTCTCTGGAAACACCATATATTTT
NA,TRBV6-2/TRBV6-3,TRBD1,TRBJ1-3,CASSYTTGGNTIYF,TGTGCCAGCAGTTACACGACAGGGGGAAACACCATATATTTT